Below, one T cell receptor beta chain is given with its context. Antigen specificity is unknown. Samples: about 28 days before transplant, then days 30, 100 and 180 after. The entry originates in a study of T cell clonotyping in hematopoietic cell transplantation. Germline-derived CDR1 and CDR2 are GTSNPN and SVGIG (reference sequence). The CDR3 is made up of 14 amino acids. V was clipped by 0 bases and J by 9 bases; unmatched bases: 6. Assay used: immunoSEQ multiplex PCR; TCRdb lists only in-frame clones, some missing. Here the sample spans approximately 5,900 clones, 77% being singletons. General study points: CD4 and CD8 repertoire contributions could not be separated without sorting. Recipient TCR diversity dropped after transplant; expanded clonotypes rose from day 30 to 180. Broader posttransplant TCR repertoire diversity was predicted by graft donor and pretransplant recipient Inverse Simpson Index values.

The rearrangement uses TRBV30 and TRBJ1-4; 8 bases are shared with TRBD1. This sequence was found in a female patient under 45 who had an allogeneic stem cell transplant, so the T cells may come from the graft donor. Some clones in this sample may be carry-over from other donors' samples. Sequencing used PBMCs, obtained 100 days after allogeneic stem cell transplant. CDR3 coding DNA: TGTGCCTGGAGTGTACCAGGGGGCTTCAAAAAACTGTTTTTT. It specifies CAWSVPGGFKKLFF.